The 3 T cell receptor beta chains below all came from one sample that was sequenced in a study of cytomegalovirus exposure and HLA in healthy donors. The PCR was carried out with 60 Vbeta primers and 13 Jbeta primers. The data were produced by immunoSEQ multiplex PCR, yet TCRdb's version contains in-frame clones alone and is incomplete. The sample yields fewer than 250,000 clones, about 83% seen once. Sequenced material: PBMCs. The receptors shown here come from a woman between 50 and 59 years old in good health and CMV-seropositive.

This clone occurred a few times. The chain has TRBV11-3 and TRBJ2-1; TRBD2 agrees at 8 bases. J was trimmed by 4 bases and V by 5 bases; bases with no gene match: 7. CDR3 length: 15 residues. CDR1 and CDR2 from the germline V gene are SGHNT and YENEEA. The CDR3 reads CASSPRGGVYNEQFF. CDR3 nucleotides: TGTGCCAGCAGCCCACGGGGGGGCGTATACAATGAGCAGTTCTTC. Full variable domain (rest looked up from reference TRBV11-3 and TRBJ2-1): EAGVVQSPRYKIIEKKQPVAFWCNPISGHNTLYWYLQNLGQGPELLIRYENEEAVDDSQLPKDRFSAERLKGVDSTLKIQPAELGDSAVYLCASSPRGGVYNEQFFGPGTRLTVL.

CDR3 sequence reads: CASSRDRGTEAFF. CDR3 bases: TGTGCCAGTAGTCGGGACAGGGGCACTGAAGCTTTCTTT. The gene calls are TRBV19 and TRBJ1-1, with TRBD1 matching over 10 bases. V lost 5 bases, J lost 4 bases, and 1 base stayed unmatched. CDR1 is LNHDA and CDR2 is SQIVND in the germline V gene (reference sequence). The CDR3 loop spans 13 amino acids.

The chain combines TRBV6-1 with TRBJ2-7; TRBD1 agrees at 7 bases. V lost 2 bases and J lost 0; bases outside the gene matches: 4. Per germline, CDR1 MNHNS and CDR2 SASEGT. This CDR3 is built from 15 residues. The chain's CDR3 is CASSEYTGASYEQYF. CDR3 coding DNA: TGTGCCAGCAGTGAATATACAGGGGCCTCCTACGAGCAGTACTTC.